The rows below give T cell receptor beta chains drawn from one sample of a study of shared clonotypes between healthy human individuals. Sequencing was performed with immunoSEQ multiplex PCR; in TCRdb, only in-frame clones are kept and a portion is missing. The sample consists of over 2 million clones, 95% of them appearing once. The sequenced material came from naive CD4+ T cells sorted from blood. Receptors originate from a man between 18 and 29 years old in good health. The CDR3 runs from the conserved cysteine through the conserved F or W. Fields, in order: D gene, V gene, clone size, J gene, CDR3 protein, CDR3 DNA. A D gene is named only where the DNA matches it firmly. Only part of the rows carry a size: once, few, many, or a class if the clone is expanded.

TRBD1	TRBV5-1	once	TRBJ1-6	CASSLTGTGDSPLHF	TGCGCCAGCAGCTTGACCGGGACAGGGGATTCACCCCTCCACTTT
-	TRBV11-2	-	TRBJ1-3	CASSPGGGRFSGNTIYF	TGTGCCAGCAGCCCAGGTGGAGGAAGATTCTCTGGAAACACCATATATTTT
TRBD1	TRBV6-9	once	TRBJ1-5	CASSSRTGSRPQHF	TGTGCCAGCAGTTCCCGGACAGGGTCAAGGCCCCAGCATTTT
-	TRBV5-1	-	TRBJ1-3	CASSLGDNGNTIYF	TGCGCCAGCAGCTTGGGGGACAACGGAAACACCATATATTTT
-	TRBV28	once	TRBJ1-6	CASSLVQGRNSPLHF	TGTGCCAGCAGTTTGGTCCAGGGGAGAAATTCACCCCTCCACTTT
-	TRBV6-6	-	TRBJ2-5	CASSYSIRGPETQYF	TGTGCCAGCAGTTACTCGATCCGGGGGCCAGAGACCCAGTACTTC
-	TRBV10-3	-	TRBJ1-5	CAISESGERQPQHF	TGTGCCATCAGTGAGTCGGGGGAACGTCAGCCCCAGCATTTT
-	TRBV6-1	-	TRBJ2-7	CASSVQGDEQYF	TGTGCCAGCAGCGTACAGGGTGACGAGCAGTACTTC
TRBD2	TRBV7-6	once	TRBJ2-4	CASSPGLAGGYAKNIQYF	TGTGCCAGCAGCCCGGGACTAGCGGGAGGATATGCCAAAAACATTCAGTACTTC
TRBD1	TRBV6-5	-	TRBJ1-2	CASSYGTGVYGYTF	TGTGCCAGCAGTTACGGGACAGGGGTCTATGGCTACACCTTC
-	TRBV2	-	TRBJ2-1	CANARPGTSNNEQFF	TGTGCCAACGCGCGACCGGGGACTTCCAACAATGAGCAGTTCTTC
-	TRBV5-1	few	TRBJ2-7	CASSLDRGPYEQYF	TGCGCCAGCAGCTTGGACCGGGGCCCCTACGAGCAGTACTTC
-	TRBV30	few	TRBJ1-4	CAWSVTNEKLFF	TGTGCCTGGAGTGTAACTAATGAAAAACTGTTTTTT
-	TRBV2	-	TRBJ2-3	CASSPTGLRTDTQYF	TGTGCCAGCAGTCCCACTGGCCTACGCACAGATACGCAGTATTTT
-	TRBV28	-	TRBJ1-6	CASSSGEFNSPLHF	TGTGCCAGCAGCTCCGGGGAATTTAATTCACCCCTCCACTTT
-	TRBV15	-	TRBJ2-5	CATSRLAETQYF	TGTGCCACCAGCAGACTTGCTGAGACCCAGTACTTC
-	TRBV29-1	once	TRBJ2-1	CSVARGDHNEQFF	TGCAGCGTTGCCAGGGGAGATCACAATGAGCAGTTCTTC
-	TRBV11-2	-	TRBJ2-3	CASSHPGPTDTQYF	TGTGCCAGCAGCCACCCAGGCCCCACAGATACGCAGTATTTT